Below, 31 T cell receptor beta chains from the same sample are listed, as sequenced in a study of Graves' ophthalmopathy and Graves' hyperthyroidism. As the template, RNA transcripts were used to amplify TCR beta CDR3 regions. The library came from an HTBI-primed first-round RT-PCR and a second-round multiplex PCR. From the multiplex PCR reads, TCRdb called clonotypes with MiXCR, one entry per CDR3 protein. The data show almost 750,000 distinct CDR3 sequences, roughly 40% seen once. Sequencing was performed on peripheral blood. All receptors come from an adult man with Graves' ophthalmopathy.

The gene calls are TRBV20-1 and TRBJ1-5; the D gene is possibly TRBD1 (5 bases). The germline V gene has CDR1 DFQATT and CDR2 SNEGSKA (reference sequence). CDR3 length: 12 amino acids. The CDR3 nucleotides read TGCAGCTTAGGGACGGTGAACAAGCCCCAGCATTTT. Translating it yields CSLGTVNKPQHF.

The chain employs TRBV25-1 and TRBJ1-1; no definite D call. The CDR3 is made up of 11 amino acids. CDR1 and CDR2 (germline): MGHDK, SYGVNS. The germline V and J ends were trimmed by 8 bases and 7 bases, with 11 bases remaining between them. CDR3: CASQDRDEAFF. In DNA, the CDR3 is TGTGCCAGCCAGGACCGCGATGAAGCTTTCTTT.

This clonotype was seen only a few times. This chain uses TRBV12-3 or TRBV12-4 with TRBJ2-7; TRBD2 aligns across 11 bases. This CDR3 is built from 15 residues. V shed 6 bases, J shed 3 bases, and the junction held 7 bases outside the gene matches. The CDR3 here is CASRPTSGSGYEQYF. The CDR3 DNA is TGTGCCAGCAGACCTACTAGCGGGAGTGGCTACGAGCAGTACTTC.

This clonotype was counted only a few times. V gene TRBV28 combines with J gene TRBJ1-2, with unresolved D. The germline gives CDR1 MDHEN, CDR2 SYDVKM. V was clipped by 4 bases and J by 2 bases, with 20 bases between them. The CDR3 loop spans 17 amino acids. The CDR3 DNA reads TGTGCCAGCAGTTCCCTGTCTATGAGGACCGAAAACTATGGCTACACCTTC. Its translation: CASSSLSMRTENYGYTF.

The chain recombines TRBV2 with TRBJ2-3; D tentatively fits TRBD1 or TRBD2 (5 bases each). From germline, CDR1 is SNHLY and CDR2 FYNNEI. The CDR3 is 13 residues long. The ends were cut back, 4 bases at V and 0 bases at J, with 5 bases in the middle. Here the CDR3 reads CASSGGSTDTQYF. The DNA for the CDR3 is TGTGCCAGCAGTGGGGGGAGCACAGATACGCAGTATTTT. Full variable domain (rest looked up from reference TRBV2 and TRBJ2-3): EPEVTQTPSHQVTQMGQEVILRCVPISNHLYFYWYRQILGQKVEFLVSFYNNEISEKSEIFDDQFSVERPDGSNFTLKIRSTKLEDSAMYFCASSGGSTDTQYFGPGTRLTVL.

The chain couples TRBV7-3 to TRBJ1-2; D is perhaps TRBD1 (6 bases). Germline values: CDR1 SGHTA, CDR2 FQGTGA. The V and J ends lost 1 base and 4 bases respectively, with 10 bases between them. The CDR3 sequence is 14 residues long. CDR3 protein: CASSLRGGSYGYTF. For the CDR3, the DNA is TGTGCCAGCAGCTTAAGGGGGGGCTCCTATGGCTACACCTTC. Supplemented by reference TRBV7-3 and TRBJ1-2, the full variable domain reads GAGVSQTPSNKVTEKGKYVELRCDPISGHTALYWYRQSLGQGPEFLIYFQGTGAADDSGLPNDRFFAVRPEGSVSTLKIQRTERGDSAVYLCASSLRGGSYGYTFGSGTRLTVV.

This clonotype was seen repeatedly, ten times or more. V usage is TRBV19 and J usage is TRBJ1-2, with unresolved D. The length of the CDR3 is 13 residues. Germline loops: CDR1 LNHDA, CDR2 SQIVND (reference sequence). The V end lost 6 bases, the J end lost 7 bases, and 15 bases lay between the germline ends. This CDR3 is CASSFYDGGGYTF. CDR3 coding DNA: TGTGCCAGTAGCTTCTACGACGGTGGTGGCTACACCTTC.

As to this clonotype: One base away lies a much larger clone, so this may be a sequencing read error. The chain has TRBV20-1 and TRBJ1-1, with D uncertain. CDR1 DFQATT and CDR2 SNEGSKA come from the germline V gene (reference sequence). The CDR3 is 8 amino acids. CDR3 residues: CSDTEAFF. CDR3 DNA: TGTTCGGACACTGAAGCTTTCTTT.

The chain links TRBV10-3 to TRBJ1-6, with TRBD1 as a possible D gene (5 bases). V dropped 2 bases and J dropped 11 bases, with 10 bases sitting between them. CDR1 is ENHRY and CDR2 is SYGVKD in the germline V gene. CDR3 length: 13 amino acids. CDR3 DNA: TGTGCCATCAGTGAGAAGACAGAAACACCCCTCCACTTT. This gives the protein CAISEKTETPLHF.

The CDR3 nucleotides read TGTGCCAGCAGCTTGGGCGGGGACGGGTTGAGCGAAGCTTTCTTT. It specifies CASSLGGDGLSEAFF. V gene TRBV9 combines with J gene TRBJ1-1; tentative D call: TRBD1 (5 bases). The CDR3 is made up of 15 amino acids. CDR1 SGDLS and CDR2 YYNGEE come from the germline V gene. The V gene lost 4 bases and the J gene lost 8 bases, with 21 bases spanning the gap.

The chain joins TRBV7-2 to TRBJ1-4, with 7 bases aligning to TRBD1. There are 14 residues in the CDR3. V trimming: 3 bases; J trimming: 10 bases; junction bases outside the gene matches: 8. Germline-derived CDR1 and CDR2 are SGHTA and FQGNSA. The CDR3 coding sequence is TGTGCCAGCAGCTTCGGCAGGGGGTCTGGAAAACTGTTTTTT. Residues: CASSFGRGSGKLFF.

This clonotype appeared a few times. The J gene is TRBJ1-2, the V gene TRBV25-1, with D unclear. V was shortened by 3 bases and J by 0 bases, with 8 bases between the two germline ends. Germline CDR1 and CDR2: MGHDK and SYGVNS. The length of the CDR3 is 14 residues. CDR3 in DNA: TGTGCCAGCAGTGATGGACGGCCTAACTATGGCTACACCTTC. Amino acid sequence: CASSDGRPNYGYTF.

The rearrangement links TRBV7-9 to TRBJ2-2; D call uncertain. Germline assignment: CDR1 SEHNR and CDR2 FQNEAQ (reference sequence). The CDR3 is 15 amino acids. V lost 9 bases to trimming and J lost 2 bases, with 16 bases between them. The CDR3 sequence is CASSMRPTNTGELFF. The CDR3 nucleotides read TGTGCCAGTAGTATGAGGCCAACTAACACCGGGGAGCTGTTTTTT.

The chain uses TRBV25-1 and TRBJ2-6; D is possibly TRBD1 (6 bases). The CDR3 spans 14 residues. Germline CDR1 and CDR2: MGHDK and SYGVNS. The V gene lost 6 bases and the J gene lost 1 base, with 7 bases spanning the gap. CDR3 sequence (DNA): TGTGCCAGCAGGGACAGTTCTGGGGCCAACGTCCTGACTTTC. Protein sequence: CASRDSSGANVLTF.

This clonotype was found many times. This chain joins TRBV29-1 and TRBJ2-2; D remains ambiguous. This CDR3 has 14 amino acids. Germline V gives CDR1 SQVTM, CDR2 ANQGSEA. V dropped 2 bases and J dropped 2 bases, with 9 bases sitting between them. The CDR3 loop reads CSVEPQDNTGELFF. DNA for the CDR3: TGCAGCGTTGAACCGCAAGACAACACCGGGGAGCTGTTTTTT.

This clonotype was recorded many times. This chain links TRBV7-9 with TRBJ1-1; no firm D call. The CDR3 extends over 15 amino acids. Trimming took off 5 bases at V and 1 base at J, with 14 bases between the two ends. Germline CDR1 and CDR2: SEHNR and FQNEAQ (reference sequence). The CDR3 is CASSPPWLGNTEAFF. The CDR3, as DNA: TGTGCCAGCAGCCCGCCGTGGCTCGGGAACACTGAAGCTTTCTTT.

The chain uses TRBV4-2 and TRBJ1-2; D remains ambiguous. Germline CDR1 is LGHNA and CDR2 is YNFKEQ. This CDR3 has 13 residues. V dropped 0 bases and J dropped 5 bases, with 7 bases sitting between them. The CDR3 is CASSQEFGYGYTF. CDR3 nucleotides: TGTGCCAGCAGCCAAGAGTTCGGGTATGGCTACACCTTC.

The V and J genes are TRBV6-6 and TRBJ1-2; D not certain. Germline V lookup: CDR1 MNHNY, CDR2 SVGAGI (reference sequence). The CDR3 totals 14 residues. Trimming stripped 0 bases from V and 0 bases from J, with 5 bases between. The CDR3 is CASSYSGSNYGYTF. CDR3 in DNA: TGTGCCAGCAGTTACTCGGGTTCTAACTATGGCTACACCTTC.

Comment on this clonotype: A much larger clone differs by one base, so this may be a read error. The CDR3 DNA sequence: TGCGCCAGCAGCTTGGAGTCAGGGGATTCATCCCTCCACTTT. It translates to CASSLESGDSSLHF. The chain is built from TRBV5-1 and TRBJ1-6, with a possible D match to TRBD1 (6 bases). Germline CDR1 is SGHRS and CDR2 is YFSETQ. The length of the CDR3 is 14 residues.

On this clonotype: The junction shows a germline mismatch at one end, possibly a read error. The chain combines TRBV6-2 or TRBV6-3 with TRBJ2-7; possibly TRBD2 for D (5 bases). This CDR3 has 14 amino acids. The germline CDR1 and CDR2 sequences are MNHEY and SVGEGT. Here the CDR3 DNA reads TGTGCCAGTAGTTACGGGCGGGTATCCTACGAGCAGTACTTC. This sequence encodes CASSYGRVSYEQYF.

This clonotype came up once. At one of its ends the junction is not consistent with the germline gene, which may arise from a read error. The gene calls are TRBV9 and TRBJ1-6; unclear D gene. The CDR3 spans 14 residues. Germline CDR1 and CDR2: SGDLS and YYNGEE. CDR3 loop: CASSPGLPNSPPHF. Here the CDR3 DNA reads TGTGCCAGCAGCCCCGGACTGCCAAATTCACCCCCCCACTTT.

In this sample, this clonotype turned up once. J is TRBJ2-5 and V is TRBV29-1; tentative D call: TRBD1 (6 bases). This CDR3 has 13 residues. Trimming stripped 0 bases from V and 4 bases from J, with 9 bases between. Germline CDR1 and CDR2: SQVTM and ANQGSEA. CDR3 protein: CSVEEGAGETQYF. DNA of the CDR3: TGCAGCGTTGAAGAGGGGGCCGGAGAGACCCAGTACTTC.

The DNA for the CDR3 is TGTGCCAGCAGTCACTTGGGAGGCGGTGATGAAAAACTGTTTTTT. Encoded protein: CASSHLGGGDEKLFF. This chain connects TRBV25-1 to TRBJ1-4, with D uncertain. The CDR3 is 15 amino acids. V lost 5 bases and J 6 bases, leaving 16 bases between the germline ends. Per the germline V gene, CDR1 is MGHDK and CDR2 is SYGVNS.

This clonotype was recorded many times. The chain has TRBV10-3 and TRBJ1-4, with D unclear. Germline assignment: CDR1 ENHRY and CDR2 SYGVKD. This CDR3 region has 12 residues. V was trimmed by 5 bases and J by 5 bases, leaving 6 bases between them. CDR3 DNA: TGTGCCATCAGTTGGACGAATGAAAAACTGTTTTTT. Amino acids: CAISWTNEKLFF.

The chain joins TRBV19 to TRBJ1-5; 7 bases align to TRBD1. The ends lost 5 bases at V and 0 bases at J; junction bases unmatched: 7. Germline CDR1 LNHDA, CDR2 SQIVND (reference sequence). The CDR3 sequence is 16 residues long. DNA of the CDR3: TGTGCCAGTAGTGGAGGGGGCGAGTATAGCAATCAGCCCCAGCATTTT. It yields the protein CASSGGGEYSNQPQHF.

This clonotype has ten or more counts. The V gene is TRBV11-2, the J gene TRBJ2-7, with 7 bases that match TRBD1. Trimming cost V 2 bases and J 2 bases; bases outside gene matches: 3. The CDR3 spans 14 residues. In germline, CDR1 is SGHAT, CDR2 FQNNGV. The CDR3 nucleotides read TGTGCCAGCAGCTTACTAGACAGGGCCTACGAGCAGTACTTC. Its protein product is CASSLLDRAYEQYF.

In regard to this clonotype: A single base separates this from a much larger clone, so it may be a read error. This chain uses TRBV29-1 with TRBJ2-7; no clear D. Germline values: CDR1 SQVTM, CDR2 ANQGSEA. The CDR3 runs to 13 residues. For the CDR3, the DNA is TGCAGCGTCGGTCATCGGACCTCCTACGGGCAGTACTTC. Translation gives CSVGHRTSYGQYF.

This clonotype occurred a few times. The rearrangement links TRBV19 to TRBJ2-3; 8 bases are shared with TRBD2. The junction had 3 bases not matched to a gene; V was cut back by 2 bases and J by 2 bases. CDR3 length equals 15 residues. The germline gives CDR1 LNHDA, CDR2 SQIVND (reference sequence). Here the CDR3 DNA reads TGTGCCAGTAGTATAAGCGGGAGCCTCACAGATACGCAGTATTTT. It encodes CASSISGSLTDTQYF.

This clonotype was detected many times. The chain couples TRBV15 to TRBJ1-1, with unresolved D. Per germline, CDR1 LNHNV and CDR2 YYDKDF (reference sequence). This CDR3 region has 17 residues. Trimming left V 3 bases short and J 6 bases short, with 23 bases between. CDR3 sequence: CATSSFEGGPLWAEAFF. The CDR3 DNA is TGTGCCACCAGCAGCTTCGAGGGTGGGCCATTGTGGGCTGAAGCTTTCTTT.

The V call is TRBV7-7, the J call TRBJ2-5; TRBD1 aligns across 9 bases. Trimming removed 6 bases from V and 2 bases from J; junction bases left unmatched: 7. The CDR3 length is 15 residues. Germline CDR1 SSHAT, CDR2 FNYEAQ (reference sequence). CDR3 sequence reads: CASSLTGGNQETQYF. DNA of the CDR3: TGTGCCAGCAGTCTGACAGGGGGTAATCAAGAGACCCAGTACTTC.

Comments on this clonotype: The CDR3 carries no conserved terminal phenylalanine or tryptophan, so it likely arises from a read error. V is TRBV20-1 and J is TRBJ2-5; the D is unclear. The CDR3 is 15 residues long. V dropped 0 bases and J dropped 0 bases, with 11 bases sitting between them. Germline CDR1 and CDR2: DFQATT and SNEGSKA (reference sequence). This chain's CDR3 is CSARDPDRYQETQYC. The CDR3 DNA is TGCAGTGCTAGAGATCCAGATCGGTACCAAGAGACCCAGTACTGC.